The next 28 T cell receptor beta chains were all read from a single sample in a study of blood T cell repertoires in COVID-19. Profiling relied on immunoSEQ multiplex PCR, and the TCRdb table lists in-frame clones only, not all of them. The data show a few hundred thousand clones, approximately 90% seen once. The sequenced material came from PBMCs or T cells enriched from blood (not recorded which). The receptors derive from a man aged 18 to 29 who had recovered from COVID-19.

A single count supports this clone. The chain uses TRBV27 and TRBJ2-1, with D unclear. The CDR3 runs 13 residues. The germline V gene encodes CDR1 MNHEY and CDR2 SMNVEV (reference sequence). V lost 5 bases and J lost 8, with 13 bases in between. CDR3 in amino acids: CASSPFRVDEQFF. The DNA for the CDR3 is TGTGCCAGCAGTCCTTTTCGAGTTGATGAGCAGTTCTTC.

This chain uses TRBV14 with TRBJ2-4; D is possibly TRBD2 (7 bases). CDR1 is SGHDN and CDR2 is FVKESK in the germline V gene. Trimming took 0 bases from V and 7 from J, leaving 13 bases between them. The CDR3 totals 15 residues. In nucleotides, the CDR3 is TGTGCCAGCAGCCAAGATGTTGGGGGGGCTAACATTCAGTACTTC. Translated: CASSQDVGGANIQYF.

This clone was recorded once. The V gene is TRBV30, the J gene TRBJ2-5; TRBD2 is a possible D gene (5 bases). This CDR3 spans 16 amino acids. Germline V gene lookup returns CDR1 GTSNPN and CDR2 SVGIG (reference sequence). V was pared by 5 bases and J by 5 bases, with 24 bases between. The CDR3, as DNA: TGTGCCTGGTACACCGTCCGGACTCGACGATGGGAGACCCAGTACTTC. Translation gives CAWYTVRTRRWETQYF.

The CDR3 DNA sequence: TGTGCCAGCAGTCGACAGGCATCGCAGCCCCAGCATTTT. Its translation: CASSRQASQPQHF. The J gene is TRBJ1-5, the V gene TRBV6-2 or TRBV6-3; D might be TRBD1 (6 bases). The V end lost 5 bases, the J end lost 7 bases, and 12 bases lay between the germline ends. This CDR3 contains 13 residues. From germline, CDR1 is MNHEY and CDR2 SVGEGT.

The rearrangement links TRBV28 to TRBJ1-6; TRBD1 matches 7 bases. This CDR3 region has 17 residues. V lost 4 bases, J lost 9 bases, and 15 bases stayed unmatched. Germline-derived CDR1 and CDR2 are MDHEN and SYDVKM. The CDR3 nucleotides are TGTGCCAGCAGTTCATACACCCCGACAGGGTTAGGTTCACCCCTCCACTTT. It is translated as CASSSYTPTGLGSPLHF. Full variable domain (rest looked up from reference TRBV28 and TRBJ1-6): DVKVTQSSRYLVKRTGEKVFLECVQDMDHENMFWYRQDPGLGLRLIYFSYDVKMKEKGDIPEGYSVSREKKERFSLILESASTNQTSMYLCASSSYTPTGLGSPLHFGNGTRLTVT.

The gene calls are TRBV19 and TRBJ1-5; weak D call: TRBD1 (6 bases). The CDR3 has 17 amino acids. Germline loops: CDR1 LNHDA, CDR2 SQIVND (reference sequence). V lost 6 bases and J 1 base, leaving 19 bases between the germline ends. CDR3 sequence reads: CASSPYRDPSSNQPQHF. The CDR3, as DNA: TGTGCCAGTAGCCCTTACAGGGATCCATCGAGCAATCAGCCCCAGCATTTT.

The chain recombines TRBV7-2 with TRBJ1-1; 10 positions agree with TRBD1. Looked up from germline, CDR1 is SGHTA and CDR2 is FQGNSA. This CDR3 contains 16 residues. V lost 6 bases to trimming and J lost 0 bases; unmatched junction nucleotides: 7. Here the CDR3 reads CASRRQGAVMNTEAFF. The CDR3 DNA sequence: TGTGCCAGCAGGCGACAGGGGGCGGTCATGAACACTGAAGCTTTCTTT.

This clone was observed a single time. V usage is TRBV5-1 and J usage is TRBJ1-6; 10 nucleotides line up with TRBD1. The J segment lost 7 bases and the V segment lost 4 bases, leaving 5 bases of the junction unmatched. Per germline, CDR1 SGHRS and CDR2 YFSETQ. The CDR3 sequence is 15 residues long. CDR3: CASSDRTGGNSPLHF. In nucleotides, the CDR3 is TGCGCCAGCAGCGACAGGACAGGGGGGAATTCACCCCTCCACTTT. Filled out from reference TRBV5-1 and TRBJ1-6, the complete variable domain reads KAGVTQTPRYLIKTRGQQVTLSCSPISGHRSVSWYQQTPGQGLQFLFEYFSETQRNKGNFPGRFSGRQFSNSRSEMNVSTLELGDSALYLCASSDRTGGNSPLHFGNGTRLTVT.

The chain uses TRBV3-1 (or the pseudogene TRBV3-2) and TRBJ2-7; 7 bases line up with TRBD2. Germline V gene sequence: CDR1 LGHDT, CDR2 YNNKEL (reference sequence). V shed 1 base and J 4 bases; nucleotides not matched to a gene: 4. This CDR3 is built from 14 residues. CDR3 sequence: CASSQGAGEYEQYF. Written as DNA, the CDR3 is TGTGCCAGCAGCCAAGGCGCGGGAGAGTACGAGCAGTACTTC.

This clone was detected only once. This chain uses TRBV3-1 (or the pseudogene TRBV3-2) with TRBJ1-1, with D possibly matching TRBD1 (6 bases). CDR1 is LGHDT and CDR2 is YNNKEL in the germline V gene (reference sequence). The CDR3 extends over 13 amino acids. Trimming took off 6 bases at V and 11 bases at J, with 19 bases between the two ends. CDR3 in amino acids: CASRQGRGVKAFF. The CDR3 coding sequence is TGTGCCAGCAGACAGGGTCGGGGTGTAAAGGCTTTCTTT.

CDR3 DNA: TGCGCCAGCAGCTTGGCCGGGACAGGGGACTCCCCCTACAATGAGCAGTTCTTC. Its translation is CASSLAGTGDSPYNEQFF. J is TRBJ2-1 and V is TRBV5-1; 10 bases agree with TRBD1. The junction had 8 bases not matched to a gene; V was cut back by 0 bases and J by 2 bases. Germline V CDR1 and CDR2: SGHRS, YFSETQ. The CDR3 contains 18 residues.

In this sample, this clone turned up once. J is TRBJ1-1 and V is TRBV4-2; 7 bases fit TRBD1. The CDR3 has 15 residues. V lost 4 bases to trimming and J lost 3 bases; unmatched junction nucleotides: 8. Germline V gene lookup returns CDR1 LGHNA and CDR2 YNFKEQ. The CDR3 spells CASSPGQMGDTEAFF. CDR3 in DNA: TGTGCCAGCAGCCCGGGACAGATGGGCGACACTGAAGCTTTCTTT.

Of note for this clone: The junction departs from germline at one end; a sequencing error may be responsible. This rearrangement joins TRBV27 to TRBJ2-7; TRBD2 aligns across 12 bases. The CDR3 extends over 16 amino acids. Per the germline V gene, CDR1 is MNHEY and CDR2 is SMNVEV (reference sequence). CDR3 protein: CASRVLLTSGSFTSFF. The DNA of the CDR3 is TGTGCCAGCAGAGTACTCCTGACTAGCGGGAGTTTCACCTCCTTCTTC.

This clone was detected a few times. The chain has TRBV5-1 and TRBJ2-5; 9 bases are shared with TRBD1. V trimming: 5 bases; J trimming: 5 bases; junction bases outside the gene matches: 4. The CDR3 has 13 amino acids. Germline loops: CDR1 SGHRS, CDR2 YFSETQ. The CDR3 protein is CASRTGTGETQYF. CDR3 nucleotides: TGCGCCAGCAGAACCGGGACAGGGGAGACCCAGTACTTC.

J is TRBJ1-1 and V is TRBV30; D might be TRBD1 (6 bases). The CDR3 is 13 amino acids. Trimming took off 5 bases at V and 4 bases at J, with 14 bases between the two ends. Germline V gene lookup returns CDR1 GTSNPN and CDR2 SVGIG (reference sequence). This chain's CDR3 is CAWSTGAFTEAFF. The CDR3 bases are TGTGCCTGGTCGACAGGTGCGTTCACTGAAGCTTTCTTT.

This rearrangement joins TRBV2 to TRBJ2-3, with TRBD2 identical over 7 bases. Trimming cost V 7 bases and J 3 bases; bases outside gene matches: 13. Germline-derived CDR1 and CDR2 are SNHLY and FYNNEI. The CDR3 is 16 amino acids. CDR3 residues: CASKVSSGARTDTQYF. The CDR3 nucleotides read TGTGCCAGCAAGGTTTCGAGCGGGGCGAGGACAGATACGCAGTATTTT. Combining the CDR3 with reference TRBV2 and TRBJ2-3 gives the whole variable domain EPEVTQTPSHQVTQMGQEVILRCVPISNHLYFYWYRQILGQKVEFLVSFYNNEISEKSEIFDDQFSVERPDGSNFTLKIRSTKLEDSAMYFCASKVSSGARTDTQYFGPGTRLTVL.

V is TRBV7-9 and J is TRBJ2-5, with D perhaps matching TRBD2 (5 bases). The CDR3 runs 14 residues. Looked up from germline, CDR1 is SEHNR and CDR2 is FQNEAQ (reference sequence). The germline V and J ends were trimmed by 5 bases and 1 base, with 11 bases remaining between them. The CDR3 nucleotides are TGTGCCAGCAGCCTGGGGAGAGCCCAAGAGACCCAGTACTTC. Its translation is CASSLGRAQETQYF.

J is TRBJ1-4 and V is TRBV5-5; weak D call: TRBD1 (6 bases). Germline V gene lookup returns CDR1 SGHKS and CDR2 YYEKEE (reference sequence). The CDR3 spans 16 residues. V was shortened by 1 base and J by 10 bases, with 20 bases between the two germline ends. CDR3 nucleotide sequence: TGTGCCAGCAGCTTGAGGGGGATGGGCCGTGACGGAAAACTGTTTTTT. Amino acids: CASSLRGMGRDGKLFF. Together with reference TRBV5-5 and TRBJ1-4, the CDR3 gives the full variable domain: DAGVTQSPTHLIKTRGQQVTLRCSPISGHKSVSWYQQVLGQGPQFIFQYYEKEERGRGNFPDRFSARQFPNYSSELNVNALLLGDSALYLCASSLRGMGRDGKLFFGSGTQLSVL.

CDR3 sequence: CASSLTGGNGELFF. Here the CDR3 DNA reads TGTGCCAGCAGCTTAACAGGGGGCAACGGGGAGCTGTTTTTT. V usage is TRBV7-3 and J usage is TRBJ2-2, with TRBD1 matching over 7 bases. V lost 0 bases to trimming and J lost 7 bases; unmatched junction nucleotides: 2. Germline CDR1 and CDR2: SGHTA and FQGTGA. The CDR3 has 14 residues.

The chain carries TRBV6-6 and TRBJ2-7, with TRBD1 identical over 7 bases. The CDR3 is 15 amino acids. V shed 6 bases and J 3 bases; nucleotides not matched to a gene: 11. Per the germline V gene, CDR1 is MNHNY and CDR2 is SVGAGI (reference sequence). Here the CDR3 DNA reads TGTGCCAGCAGCCGACCCCGGGACAGCCACTACGAGCAGTACTTC. Translating it yields CASSRPRDSHYEQYF.

The chain links TRBV15 to TRBJ1-5; 8 bases fit TRBD1. Germline V lookup: CDR1 LNHNV, CDR2 YYDKDF (reference sequence). This CDR3 comprises 17 residues. V was clipped by 0 bases and J by 2 bases; unmatched bases: 6. This chain's CDR3 is CATSRDRMTGGNQPQHF. In nucleotides, the CDR3 is TGTGCCACCAGCAGAGATCGGATGACAGGGGGCAATCAGCCCCAGCATTTT.

The CDR3 sequence is CASSSPGQNYEQYF. CDR3 DNA sequence: TGTGCCAGCAGTTCTCCGGGACAGAACTACGAGCAGTACTTC. The chain recombines TRBV28 with TRBJ2-7; 7 bases are a match to TRBD1. There are 14 residues in the CDR3. Germline CDR1 is MDHEN and CDR2 is SYDVKM. V gave up 4 bases and J gave up 3 bases; unmatched junction bases: 6.

This rearrangement joins TRBV4-1 to TRBJ2-7, with D unresolved. CDR1 is MGHRA, CDR2 YSYEKL, per germline. The CDR3 totals 15 residues. The V end lost 0 bases, the J end lost 1 base, and 10 bases lay between the germline ends. For the CDR3, the DNA is TGCGCCAGCAGCCAAGAGTGGAGCTCATCCTACGAGCAGTACTTC. Its protein is CASSQEWSSSYEQYF.

This chain joins TRBV11-2 and TRBJ1-1, with TRBD1 identical over 9 bases. The germline V gene encodes CDR1 SGHAT and CDR2 FQNNGV. CDR3 length equals 16 residues. J lost 3 bases, V lost 1 base, and 6 bases had no gene match. The chain's CDR3 is CASSLGSWTGDTEAFF. The CDR3 region has the DNA TGTGCCAGCAGCTTAGGGAGCTGGACAGGGGACACTGAAGCTTTCTTT.

The chain uses TRBV4-2 and TRBJ2-2, with no clear D. V was shortened by 5 bases and J by 2 bases, with 6 bases between the two germline ends. This CDR3 region has 13 residues. Looked up from germline, CDR1 is LGHNA and CDR2 is YNFKEQ. CDR3 sequence reads: CASSTDNTGELFF. The CDR3 coding sequence is TGTGCCAGCAGCACTGATAACACCGGGGAGCTGTTTTTT.

The chain joins TRBV7-6 to TRBJ2-1, with D perhaps TRBD1 (5 bases). Germline CDR1 and CDR2: SGHVS and FNYEAQ. This CDR3 is 15 amino acids long. The ends were cut back, 4 bases at V and 5 bases at J, with 15 bases in the middle. CDR3 protein: CASSSVQVINNEQFF. The CDR3 DNA sequence: TGTGCCAGCAGCTCAGTACAGGTGATCAACAATGAGCAGTTCTTC.

This clone has just one count. The gene calls are TRBV4-3 and TRBJ2-4; D call uncertain. The germline V and J ends were trimmed by 0 bases and 3 bases, with 15 bases remaining between them. CDR1 and CDR2 (germline): LGHNA, YSLEER. This CDR3 is built from 17 residues. CDR3 protein: CASSQELEMFGKNIQYF. The CDR3 DNA is TGCGCCAGCAGCCAAGAGCTAGAAATGTTTGGCAAAAACATTCAGTACTTC.

J is TRBJ2-1 and V is TRBV10-3; 11 nucleotides match TRBD2. Germline CDR1 reads ENHRY; CDR2 reads SYGVKD. The CDR3 is 13 residues long. V shed 10 bases, J shed 4 bases, and the junction held 3 bases outside the gene matches. The CDR3 protein is CATTSGGYNEQFF. The CDR3 coding sequence is TGTGCCACCACTAGCGGGGGATACAATGAGCAGTTCTTC.